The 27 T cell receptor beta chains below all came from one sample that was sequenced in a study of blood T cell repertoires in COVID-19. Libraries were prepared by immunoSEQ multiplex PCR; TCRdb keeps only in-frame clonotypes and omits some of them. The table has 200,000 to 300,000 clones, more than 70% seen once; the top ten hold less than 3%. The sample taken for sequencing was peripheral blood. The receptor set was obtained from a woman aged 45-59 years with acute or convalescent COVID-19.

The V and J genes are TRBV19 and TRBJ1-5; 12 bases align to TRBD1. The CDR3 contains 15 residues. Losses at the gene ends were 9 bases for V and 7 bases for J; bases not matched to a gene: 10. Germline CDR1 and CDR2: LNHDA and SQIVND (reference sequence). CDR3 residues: CASRHGTGGGQPQHF. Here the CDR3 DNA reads TGTGCCAGCCGCCACGGGACAGGGGGCGGGCAGCCCCAGCATTTT.

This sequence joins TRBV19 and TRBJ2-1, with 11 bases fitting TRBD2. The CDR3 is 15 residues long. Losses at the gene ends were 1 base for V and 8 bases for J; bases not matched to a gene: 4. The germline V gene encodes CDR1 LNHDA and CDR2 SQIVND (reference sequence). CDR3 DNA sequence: TGTGCCAGTAGTATAGTAGCGGGAGGGCCGGATGAGCAGTTCTTC. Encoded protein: CASSIVAGGPDEQFF. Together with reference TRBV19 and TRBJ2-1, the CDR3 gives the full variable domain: DGGITQSPKYLFRKEGQNVTLSCEQNLNHDAMYWYRQDPGQGLRLIYYSQIVNDFQKGDIAEGYSVSREKKESFPLTVTSAQKNPTAFYLCASSIVAGGPDEQFFGPGTRLTVL.

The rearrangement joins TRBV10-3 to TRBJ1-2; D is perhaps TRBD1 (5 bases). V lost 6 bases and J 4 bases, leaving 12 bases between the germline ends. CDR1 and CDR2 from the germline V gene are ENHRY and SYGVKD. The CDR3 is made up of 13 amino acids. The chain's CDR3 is CAISAGTAYGYTF. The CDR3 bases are TGTGCCATCAGCGCGGGGACCGCCTATGGCTACACCTTC.

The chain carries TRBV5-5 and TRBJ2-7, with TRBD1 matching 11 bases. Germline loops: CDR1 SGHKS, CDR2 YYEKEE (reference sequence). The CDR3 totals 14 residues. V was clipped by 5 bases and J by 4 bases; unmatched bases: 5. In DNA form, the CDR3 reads TGTGCCAGCAGTACCGGGACAGGGGGATACGAGCAGTACTTC. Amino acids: CASSTGTGGYEQYF.

The CDR3 region is CASSYATWDRPNEQFF. The CDR3, as DNA: TGTGCCAGCAGTTACGCGACTTGGGACAGGCCTAATGAGCAGTTCTTC. The genes are TRBV28 and TRBJ2-1, with 8 nucleotides matching TRBD1. CDR1 MDHEN and CDR2 SYDVKM come from the germline V gene. J gave up 7 bases and V 4 bases, and 12 bases lay outside the gene matches. CDR3 length: 16 residues.

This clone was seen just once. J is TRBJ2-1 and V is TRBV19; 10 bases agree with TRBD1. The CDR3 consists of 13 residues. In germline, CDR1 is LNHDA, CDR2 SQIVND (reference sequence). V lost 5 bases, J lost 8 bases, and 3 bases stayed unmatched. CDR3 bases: TGTGCCAGTAGTCGGGACAGGGGCCATGAGCAGTTCTTC. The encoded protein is CASSRDRGHEQFF.

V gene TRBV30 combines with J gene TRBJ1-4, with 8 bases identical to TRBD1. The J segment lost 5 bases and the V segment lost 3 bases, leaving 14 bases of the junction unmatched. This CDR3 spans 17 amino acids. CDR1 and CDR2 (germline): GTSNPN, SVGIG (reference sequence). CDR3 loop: CAWSGYSFRGLNEKLFF. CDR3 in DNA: TGTGCCTGGAGCGGGTACTCGTTCAGGGGGCTAAATGAAAAACTGTTTTTT.

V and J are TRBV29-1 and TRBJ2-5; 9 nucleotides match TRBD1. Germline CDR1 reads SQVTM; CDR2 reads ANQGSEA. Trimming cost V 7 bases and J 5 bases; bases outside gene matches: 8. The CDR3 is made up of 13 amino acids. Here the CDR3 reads CSAARTGDETQYF. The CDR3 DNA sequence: TGCAGCGCCGCACGGACAGGGGATGAGACCCAGTACTTC.

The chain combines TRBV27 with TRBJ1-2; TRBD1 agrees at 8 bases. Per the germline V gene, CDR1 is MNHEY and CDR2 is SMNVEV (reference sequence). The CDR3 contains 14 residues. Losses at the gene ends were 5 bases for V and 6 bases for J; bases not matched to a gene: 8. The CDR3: CASSRSGTGNGYTF. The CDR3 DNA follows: TGTGCCAGCAGTAGATCCGGGACAGGAAATGGCTACACCTTC.

CDR3 region: CASSLAAPNEQFF. As DNA, the CDR3 is TGTGCCAGCAGTTTAGCGGCCCCAAATGAGCAGTTCTTC. The chain uses TRBV28 and TRBJ2-1; D ambiguous. There are 13 residues in the CDR3. Germline V gene data show CDR1 as MDHEN and CDR2 as SYDVKM. The V end was cut by 2 bases, the J end by 7 bases, with 9 bases between. Full variable domain (remainder filled in from reference TRBV28 and TRBJ2-1): DVKVTQSSRYLVKRTGEKVFLECVQDMDHENMFWYRQDPGLGLRLIYFSYDVKMKEKGDIPEGYSVSREKKERFSLILESASTNQTSMYLCASSLAAPNEQFFGPGTRLTVL.

CDR3: CASRQALTGELFF. The CDR3 DNA reads as TGTGCCAGTAGACAGGCGCTCACCGGGGAGCTGTTTTTT. V gene TRBV19 combines with J gene TRBJ2-2; TRBD1 is a possible D gene (5 bases). Trimming shortened V by 6 bases and J by 4 bases, and 9 bases separated the two germline ends. The CDR3 contains 13 residues. Per the germline V gene, CDR1 is LNHDA and CDR2 is SQIVND (reference sequence).

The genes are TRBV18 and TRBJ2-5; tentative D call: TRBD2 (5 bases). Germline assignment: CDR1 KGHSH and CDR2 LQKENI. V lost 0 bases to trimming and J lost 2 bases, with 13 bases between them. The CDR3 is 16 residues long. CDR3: CASSPPGIVGQETQYF. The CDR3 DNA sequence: TGTGCCAGCTCACCACCCGGGATAGTGGGGCAAGAGACCCAGTACTTC.

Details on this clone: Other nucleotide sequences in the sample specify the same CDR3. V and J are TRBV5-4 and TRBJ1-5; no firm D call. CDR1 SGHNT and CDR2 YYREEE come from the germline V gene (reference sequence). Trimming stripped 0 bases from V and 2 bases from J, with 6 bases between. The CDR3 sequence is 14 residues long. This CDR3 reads CASSLGAGNQPQHF. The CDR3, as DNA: TGTGCCAGCAGCTTGGGGGCCGGCAATCAGCCCCAGCATTTT.

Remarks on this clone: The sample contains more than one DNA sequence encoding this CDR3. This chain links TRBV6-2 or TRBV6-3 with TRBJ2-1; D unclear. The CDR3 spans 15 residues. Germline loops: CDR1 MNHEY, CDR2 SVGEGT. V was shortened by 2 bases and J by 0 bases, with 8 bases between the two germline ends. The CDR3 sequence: CASSYRGSSYNEQFF. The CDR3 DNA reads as TGTGCCAGCAGTTACCGCGGTAGCTCCTACAATGAGCAGTTCTTC.

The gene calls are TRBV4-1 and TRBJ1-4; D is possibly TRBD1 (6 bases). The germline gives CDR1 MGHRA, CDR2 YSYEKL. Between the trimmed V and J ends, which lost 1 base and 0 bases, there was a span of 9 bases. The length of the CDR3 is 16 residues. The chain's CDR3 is CASSQGRTATNEKLFF. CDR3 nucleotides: TGCGCCAGCAGCCAAGGAAGGACAGCAACTAATGAAAAACTGTTTTTT.

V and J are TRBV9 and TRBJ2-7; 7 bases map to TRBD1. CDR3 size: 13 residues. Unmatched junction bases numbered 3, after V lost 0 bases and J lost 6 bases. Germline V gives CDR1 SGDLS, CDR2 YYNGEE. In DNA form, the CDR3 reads TGTGCCAGCAGCGTAGAAGACAGGGCCGAGCAGTACTTC. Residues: CASSVEDRAEQYF.

This CDR3 is CASRTTGANSYEQYF. The CDR3, as DNA: TGTGCCAGCAGGACGACAGGGGCTAACTCCTACGAGCAGTACTTC. V usage is TRBV6-5 and J usage is TRBJ2-7, with 8 nucleotides matching TRBD1. The CDR3 length is 15 residues. The germline V gene encodes CDR1 MNHEY and CDR2 SVGAGI. The ends lost 6 bases at V and 0 bases at J; junction bases unmatched: 7.

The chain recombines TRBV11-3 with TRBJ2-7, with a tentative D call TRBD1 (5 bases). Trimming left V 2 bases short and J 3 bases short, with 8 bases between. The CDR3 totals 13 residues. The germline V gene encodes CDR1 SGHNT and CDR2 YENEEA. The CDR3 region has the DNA TGTGCCAGCAGCTTAAGGCAGGGCTACGAGCAGTACTTC. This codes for CASSLRQGYEQYF.

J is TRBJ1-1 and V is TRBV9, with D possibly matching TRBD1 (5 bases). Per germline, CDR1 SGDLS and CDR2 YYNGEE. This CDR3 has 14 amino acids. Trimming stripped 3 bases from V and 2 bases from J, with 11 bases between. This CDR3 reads CASSARQKNTEAFF. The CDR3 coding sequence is TGTGCCAGCAGCGCTCGACAGAAAAACACTGAAGCTTTCTTT.

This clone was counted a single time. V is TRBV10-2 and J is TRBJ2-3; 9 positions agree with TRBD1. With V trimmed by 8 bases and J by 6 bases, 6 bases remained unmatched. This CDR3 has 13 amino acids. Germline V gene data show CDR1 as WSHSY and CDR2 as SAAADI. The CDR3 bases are TGCGCCAGCTCGGGACAGGGTGGGGATACGCAGTATTTT. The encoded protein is CASSGQGGDTQYF.

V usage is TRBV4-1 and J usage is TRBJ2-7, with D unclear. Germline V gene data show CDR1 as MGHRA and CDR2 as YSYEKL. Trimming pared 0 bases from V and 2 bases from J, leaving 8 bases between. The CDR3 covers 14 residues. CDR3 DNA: TGCGCCAGCAGCCAAGATCACCAGACCTACGAGCAGTACTTC. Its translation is CASSQDHQTYEQYF.

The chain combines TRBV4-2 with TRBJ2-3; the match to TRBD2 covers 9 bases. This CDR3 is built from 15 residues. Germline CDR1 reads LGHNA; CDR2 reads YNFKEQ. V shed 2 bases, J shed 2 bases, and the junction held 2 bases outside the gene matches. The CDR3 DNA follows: TGTGCCAGCAGCCAACGACTAGCGGTCACAGATACGCAGTATTTT. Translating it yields CASSQRLAVTDTQYF.

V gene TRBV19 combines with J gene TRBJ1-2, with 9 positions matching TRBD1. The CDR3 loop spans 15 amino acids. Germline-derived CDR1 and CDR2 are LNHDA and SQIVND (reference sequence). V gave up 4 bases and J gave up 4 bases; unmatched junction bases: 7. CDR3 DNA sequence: TGTGCCAGTAGTAGAACCGGGACAGGGCTCTATGGCTACACCTTC. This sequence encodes CASSRTGTGLYGYTF.

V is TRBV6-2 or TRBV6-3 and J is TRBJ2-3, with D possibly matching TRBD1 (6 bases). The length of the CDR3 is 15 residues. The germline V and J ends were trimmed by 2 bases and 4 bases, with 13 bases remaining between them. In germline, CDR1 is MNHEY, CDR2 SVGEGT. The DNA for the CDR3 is TGTGCCAGCAGTTACCGGGGACAACGAGCAGATACGCAGTATTTT. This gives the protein CASSYRGQRADTQYF.

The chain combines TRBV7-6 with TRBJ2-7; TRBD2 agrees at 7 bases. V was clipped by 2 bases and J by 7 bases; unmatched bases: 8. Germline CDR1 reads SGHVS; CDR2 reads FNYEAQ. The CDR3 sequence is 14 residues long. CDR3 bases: TGTGCCAGCAGCTTAAGGGAGGGCCGGCGGGAGCAGTACTTC. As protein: CASSLREGRREQYF.

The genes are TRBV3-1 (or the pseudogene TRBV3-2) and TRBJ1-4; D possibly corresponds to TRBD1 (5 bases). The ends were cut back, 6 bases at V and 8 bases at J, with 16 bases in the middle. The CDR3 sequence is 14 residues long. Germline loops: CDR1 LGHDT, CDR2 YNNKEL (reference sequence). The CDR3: CASRSRALGEKLFF. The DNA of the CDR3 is TGTGCCAGCAGGAGCAGGGCGCTAGGCGAAAAACTGTTTTTT.

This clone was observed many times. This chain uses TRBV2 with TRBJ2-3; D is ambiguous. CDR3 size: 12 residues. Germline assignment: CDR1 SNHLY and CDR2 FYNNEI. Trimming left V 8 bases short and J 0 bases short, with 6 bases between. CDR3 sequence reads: CASRLSTDTQYF. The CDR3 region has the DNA TGTGCCAGCCGCCTAAGCACAGATACGCAGTATTTT.